A single sample is the source of the 22 T cell receptor beta chains below, sequenced in a study of T cells after yellow fever vaccination. TCRdb re-called the 5' RACE reads with MiXCR, one entry per CDR3 protein. Seen here are about 260,000 distinct CDR3 sequences, over 3% observed once, and the top ten hold 19%. Sequenced here: PBMCs, sampled 15 days after the yellow fever booster vaccination. The receptors shown here come from a man aged 18-30 years who received the YFV17D yellow fever vaccine.

This clonotype was seen repeatedly, ten times or more. This chain joins TRBV3-1 and TRBJ2-7, with 7 bases lining up with TRBD2. The CDR3 loop spans 14 amino acids. From germline, CDR1 is LGHDT and CDR2 YNNKEL (reference sequence). The V and J ends lost 1 base and 4 bases, in that order; junction bases with no gene match: 4. CDR3 sequence: CASSQATSVYEQYF. CDR3 in DNA: TGTGCCAGCAGCCAAGCCACTAGCGTATACGAGCAGTACTTC.

The chain uses TRBV12-3 or TRBV12-4 and TRBJ1-4, with 10 bases aligning to TRBD1. The trim removed 3 bases at V and 7 bases at J, leaving 2 bases unmatched. The CDR3 has 14 residues. The CDR3 here is CASSFWTGGEKLFF. CDR3 nucleotide sequence: TGTGCCAGCAGTTTCTGGACAGGGGGTGAAAAACTGTTTTTT.

This clonotype was seen many times. The J gene is TRBJ2-3, the V gene TRBV19, with D uncertain. The CDR3 consists of 14 residues. Germline V lookup: CDR1 LNHDA, CDR2 SQIVND (reference sequence). V was cut by 5 bases and J by 0 bases, with 9 bases left in between. In DNA, the CDR3 is TGTGCCAGTAGTGCCATAGGGAGCACAGATACGCAGTATTTT. It encodes CASSAIGSTDTQYF.

This clonotype was counted many times. V gene TRBV7-2 combines with J gene TRBJ2-7; 9 bases map to TRBD2. The CDR3 is made up of 14 amino acids. CDR1 SGHTA and CDR2 FQGNSA come from the germline V gene. V was pared by 6 bases and J by 1 base, with 4 bases of the junction left unmatched. The CDR3 bases are TGTGCCAGCAGTTCCACTAGCGGGTCCTACGAGCAGTACTTC. Translated, it gives CASSSTSGSYEQYF.

This chain joins TRBV5-1 and TRBJ1-1; D is ambiguous. Germline CDR1 SGHRS, CDR2 YFSETQ. Trimming took off 1 base at V and 12 bases at J, with 16 bases between the two ends. This CDR3 contains 13 residues. CDR3: CASSLNGIQKTFF. CDR3 nucleotides: TGCGCCAGCAGCTTGAATGGTATCCAGAAAACTTTCTTT.

The CDR3 protein is CATSRMGLSVTHTGELFF. CDR3 DNA sequence: TGTGCCACCAGCAGAATGGGGTTGTCTGTGACTCACACCGGGGAGCTGTTTTTT. This chain joins TRBV15 and TRBJ2-2; D gene ambiguous. Germline V gene data show CDR1 as LNHNV and CDR2 as YYDKDF (reference sequence). Trimming removed 2 bases from V and 3 bases from J, with 19 bases in between. This CDR3 is 18 amino acids long.

This clonotype was counted many times. The chain combines TRBV27 with TRBJ1-2, with no clear D. V lost 6 bases and J 4 bases, leaving 15 bases between the germline ends. Germline CDR1 reads MNHEY; CDR2 reads SMNVEV (reference sequence). CDR3 length equals 14 residues. CDR3 loop: CASSPAGSFYGYTF. CDR3 nucleotide sequence: TGTGCCAGCAGCCCCGCGGGGTCCTTCTATGGCTACACCTTC.

There are many counts of this clonotype. The V call is TRBV18, the J call TRBJ2-3, with D hard to call. CDR1 and CDR2 (germline): KGHSH, LQKENI. CDR3 length: 14 amino acids. Trimming took off 3 bases at V and 2 bases at J, with 9 bases between the two ends. The CDR3 here is CASSPDGNTDTQYF. The CDR3 DNA sequence: TGTGCCAGCTCACCGGACGGAAACACAGATACGCAGTATTTT.

This clonotype was seen ten or more times. This chain joins TRBV28 and TRBJ1-1; the D is unclear. V was cut by 0 bases and J by 0 bases, with 5 bases left in between. This CDR3 region has 14 residues. CDR1 and CDR2 (germline): MDHEN, SYDVKM. The CDR3 reads CASSLWDMNTEAFF. The CDR3 nucleotides are TGTGCCAGCAGTTTATGGGATATGAACACTGAAGCTTTCTTT.

This clonotype was detected a few times. The chain recombines TRBV20-1 with TRBJ2-5; a weak D match, TRBD1 (5 bases). The CDR3 contains 14 residues. Germline CDR1 reads DFQATT; CDR2 reads SNEGSKA (reference sequence). Trimming took 4 bases from V and 5 from J, leaving 17 bases between them. DNA for the CDR3: TGCAGTGCTAATAAGGGGCCCGGTGGGGAGACCCAGTACTTC. Translating gives CSANKGPGGETQYF.

There are many counts of this clonotype. The chain combines TRBV7-2 with TRBJ2-5, with 9 nucleotides matching TRBD1. The junction had 8 bases not matched to a gene; V was cut back by 7 bases and J by 5 bases. This CDR3 is built from 14 residues. Germline assignment: CDR1 SGHTA and CDR2 FQGNSA. The CDR3, as DNA: TGTGCCAGCACTAATAGACAGGGGGGTGAGACCCAGTACTTC. Amino acid sequence: CASTNRQGGETQYF.

At least ten counts were recorded for this clonotype. The genes are TRBV7-3 and TRBJ2-3; 8 bases are shared with TRBD2. This CDR3 is 15 amino acids long. V lost 4 bases and J lost 2; bases outside the gene matches: 5. CDR1 and CDR2 (germline): SGHTA, FQGTGA. The CDR3 nucleotides read TGTGCCAGCAGCTCCAGCGGGGGCATCACAGATACGCAGTATTTT. As protein: CASSSSGGITDTQYF.

V usage is TRBV14 and J usage is TRBJ2-1; TRBD2 might be the D (6 bases). The CDR3 consists of 17 residues. The V end lost 4 bases, the J end lost 0 bases, and 16 bases lay between the germline ends. CDR1 SGHDN and CDR2 FVKESK come from the germline V gene. The CDR3 is CASSPGGGWGSYNEQFF. The CDR3 nucleotides are TGTGCCAGCAGCCCCGGTGGGGGGTGGGGCTCCTACAATGAGCAGTTCTTC.

This clonotype has at least ten counts. V is TRBV6-2 or TRBV6-3 and J is TRBJ1-5; the match to TRBD1 covers 12 bases. With 7 bases clipped from V and 7 bases from J, the junction kept 14 bases outside the gene matches. There are 17 residues in the CDR3. Germline CDR1 is MNHEY and CDR2 is SVGEGT. The CDR3 DNA is TGTGCCAGCACTGCGACCGGGACAGGGGGCGCCTGGCAGCCCCAGCATTTT. This encodes CASTATGTGGAWQPQHF.

In this sample, this clonotype turned up many times. The chain has TRBV4-1 and TRBJ1-2; no reliable D call. The germline V gene encodes CDR1 MGHRA and CDR2 YSYEKL. This CDR3 region has 16 residues. V was pared by 3 bases and J by 0 bases, with 14 bases between. CDR3 nucleotide sequence: TGCGCCAGCAGCCAGCCAACCAGGAGATCTAACTATGGCTACACCTTC. This encodes CASSQPTRRSNYGYTF.

Of note for this clonotype: Just one base apart from a much larger clone, this may be a read error. The rearrangement joins TRBV11-2 to TRBJ1-1, with TRBD1 matching over 7 bases. V was clipped by 5 bases and J by 4 bases; unmatched bases: 4. CDR3 length equals 13 residues. Germline-derived CDR1 and CDR2 are SGHAT and FQNNGV. For the CDR3, the DNA is TGTGCCAGCAGCGGGACAGATTTCACTGAAGCTTTCTTT. It is translated as CASSGTDFTEAFF.

This clonotype was picked up many times. This chain uses TRBV7-2 with TRBJ1-1, with D perhaps matching TRBD1 (6 bases). V lost 3 bases and J lost 3, with 17 bases in between. Looked up from germline, CDR1 is SGHTA and CDR2 is FQGNSA. The CDR3 length is 16 residues. In DNA form, the CDR3 reads TGTGCCAGCAGCTTGTCAACGGACAGCTTTTACACTGAAGCTTTCTTT. Translation: CASSLSTDSFYTEAFF.

This clonotype has ten or more counts. The V call is TRBV6-2 or TRBV6-3, the J call TRBJ2-3, with D possibly matching TRBD2 (5 bases). The germline CDR1 and CDR2 sequences are MNHEY and SVGEGT. The CDR3 contains 12 residues. Trimming stripped 4 bases from V and 7 bases from J, with 9 bases between. Here the CDR3 reads CASSSRVHTQYF. The CDR3 nucleotides read TGTGCCAGCAGTTCGAGGGTCCATACGCAGTATTTT.

This clonotype was observed at least ten times. This chain links TRBV7-2 with TRBJ2-5, with D tentatively TRBD1 or TRBD2 (6 bases each). The ends were cut back, 2 bases at V and 4 bases at J, with 14 bases in the middle. The CDR3 is made up of 15 amino acids. Germline V gene sequence: CDR1 SGHTA, CDR2 FQGNSA. CDR3 in amino acids: CASSLSQGRGETQYF. The CDR3 coding sequence is TGTGCCAGCAGCTTATCCCAGGGGCGGGGAGAGACCCAGTACTTC.

In this sample, this clonotype turned up many times. The chain links TRBV20-1 to TRBJ2-4; D is possibly TRBD2 (6 bases). The CDR3 is 14 residues long. The ends were cut back, 1 base at V and 7 bases at J, with 14 bases in the middle. Looked up from germline, CDR1 is DFQATT and CDR2 is SNEGSKA (reference sequence). CDR3 in amino acids: CSARAETRRNIQYF. The CDR3 bases are TGCAGTGCTAGAGCTGAGACTAGGCGGAACATTCAGTACTTC.

In its sample, this clonotype was seen many times. The junction shows a germline mismatch at one end, possibly a read error. The chain joins TRBV6-5 to TRBJ1-4, with 8 bases matching TRBD1. Germline CDR1 is MNHEY and CDR2 is SVGAGI. The CDR3 runs 12 residues. The CDR3, as DNA: TGTGCCAGCAGTTCCGCGGGACAGGTCCCCATATTT. The encoded protein is CASSSAGQVPIF.

This clonotype was observed at least ten times. The rearrangement uses TRBV5-1 and TRBJ2-1; 10 bases align to TRBD2. This CDR3 contains 16 residues. Germline V gives CDR1 SGHRS, CDR2 YFSETQ. Losses at the gene ends were 1 base for V and 5 bases for J; bases not matched to a gene: 6. The CDR3 DNA reads as TGCGCCAGCAGCTTGACCCCCAGCGGGGGGGACAATGAGCAGTTCTTC. The encoded protein is CASSLTPSGGDNEQFF.